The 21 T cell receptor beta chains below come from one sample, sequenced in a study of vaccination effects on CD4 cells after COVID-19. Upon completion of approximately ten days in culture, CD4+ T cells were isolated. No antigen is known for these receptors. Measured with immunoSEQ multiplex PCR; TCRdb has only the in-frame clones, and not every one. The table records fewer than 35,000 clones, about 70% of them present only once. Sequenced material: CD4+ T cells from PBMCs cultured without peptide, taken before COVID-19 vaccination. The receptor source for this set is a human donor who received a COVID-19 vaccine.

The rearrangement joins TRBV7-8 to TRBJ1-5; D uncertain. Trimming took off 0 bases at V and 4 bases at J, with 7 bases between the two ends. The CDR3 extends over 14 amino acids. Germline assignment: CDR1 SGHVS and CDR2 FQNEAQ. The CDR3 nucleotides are TGTGCCAGCAGCTTAGCGATCAGGAATCAGCCCCAGCATTTT. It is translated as CASSLAIRNQPQHF.

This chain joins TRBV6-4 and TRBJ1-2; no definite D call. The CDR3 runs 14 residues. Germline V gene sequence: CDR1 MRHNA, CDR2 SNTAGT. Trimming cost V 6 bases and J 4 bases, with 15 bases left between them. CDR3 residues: CASSDRGGSYGYTF. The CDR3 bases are TGTGCCAGCAGCGACCGCGGCGGGAGCTATGGCTACACCTTC.

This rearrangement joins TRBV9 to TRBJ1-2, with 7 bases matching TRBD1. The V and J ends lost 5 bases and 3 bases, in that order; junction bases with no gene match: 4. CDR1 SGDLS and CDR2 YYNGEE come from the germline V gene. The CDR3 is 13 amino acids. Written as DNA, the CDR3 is TGTGCCAGCAGTGATACAGGGGACTATGGCTACACCTTC. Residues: CASSDTGDYGYTF.

The DNA of the CDR3 is TGCGCCAGCAGCCAAGATTACTTAGGGGGGAGCTCCTACAATGAGCAGTTCTTC. This sequence encodes CASSQDYLGGSSYNEQFF. This chain links TRBV4-1 with TRBJ2-1, with D possibly called TRBD1 or TRBD2 (6 bases each). The CDR3 spans 18 residues. Germline values: CDR1 MGHRA, CDR2 YSYEKL. V was pared by 0 bases and J by 0 bases, with 15 bases between.

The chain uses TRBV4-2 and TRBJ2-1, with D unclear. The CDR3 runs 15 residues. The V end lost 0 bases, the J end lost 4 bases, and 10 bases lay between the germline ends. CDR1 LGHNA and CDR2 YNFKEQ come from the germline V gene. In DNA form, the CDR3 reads TGTGCCAGCAGCCAAGAAGGATCTGCATACAATGAGCAGTTCTTC. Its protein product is CASSQEGSAYNEQFF.

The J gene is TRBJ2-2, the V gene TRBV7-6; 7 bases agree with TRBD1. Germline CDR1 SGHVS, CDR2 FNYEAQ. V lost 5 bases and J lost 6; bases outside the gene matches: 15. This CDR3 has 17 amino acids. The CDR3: CASSPRPGQNTPGELFF. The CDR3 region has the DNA TGTGCCAGCAGCCCCCGTCCGGGACAGAACACCCCCGGGGAGCTGTTTTTT.

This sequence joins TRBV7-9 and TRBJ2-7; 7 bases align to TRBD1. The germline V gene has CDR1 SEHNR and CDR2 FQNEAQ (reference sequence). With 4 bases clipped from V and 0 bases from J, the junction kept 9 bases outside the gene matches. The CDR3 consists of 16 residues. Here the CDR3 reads CASSSSKGQISYEQYF. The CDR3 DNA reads TGTGCCAGCAGCTCGTCAAAGGGACAGATCTCCTACGAGCAGTACTTC.

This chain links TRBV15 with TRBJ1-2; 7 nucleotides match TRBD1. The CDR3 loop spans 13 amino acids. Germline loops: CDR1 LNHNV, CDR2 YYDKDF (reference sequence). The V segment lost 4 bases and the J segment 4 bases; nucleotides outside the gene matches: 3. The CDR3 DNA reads TGTGCCACCAGCATAGGGACAGTCTATGGCTACACCTTC. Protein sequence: CATSIGTVYGYTF.

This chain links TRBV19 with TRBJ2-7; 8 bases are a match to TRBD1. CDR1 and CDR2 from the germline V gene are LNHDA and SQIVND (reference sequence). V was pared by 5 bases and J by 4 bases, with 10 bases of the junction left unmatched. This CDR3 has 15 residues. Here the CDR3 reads CASSELPGQGYEQYF. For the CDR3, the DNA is TGTGCCAGTAGTGAGCTACCAGGACAGGGTTACGAGCAGTACTTC.

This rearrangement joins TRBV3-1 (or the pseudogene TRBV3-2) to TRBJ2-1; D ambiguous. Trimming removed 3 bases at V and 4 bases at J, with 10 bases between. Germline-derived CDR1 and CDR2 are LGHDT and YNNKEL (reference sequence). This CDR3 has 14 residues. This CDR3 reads CASSQEWSYNEQFF. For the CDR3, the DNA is TGTGCCAGCAGCCAGGAGTGGTCGTACAATGAGCAGTTCTTC.

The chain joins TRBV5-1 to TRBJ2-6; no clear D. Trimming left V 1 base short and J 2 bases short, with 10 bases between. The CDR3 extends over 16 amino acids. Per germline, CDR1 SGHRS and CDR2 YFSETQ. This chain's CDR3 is CASSLSTVPGANVLTF. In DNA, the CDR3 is TGCGCCAGCAGCTTGTCGACGGTCCCTGGGGCCAACGTCCTGACTTTC.

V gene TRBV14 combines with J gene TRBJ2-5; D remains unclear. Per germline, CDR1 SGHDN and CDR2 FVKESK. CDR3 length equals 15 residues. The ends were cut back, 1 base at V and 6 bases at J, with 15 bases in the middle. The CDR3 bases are TGTGCCAGCAGCCAAGGGTTCTTTCCGATAAAGACCCAGTACTTC. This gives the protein CASSQGFFPIKTQYF.

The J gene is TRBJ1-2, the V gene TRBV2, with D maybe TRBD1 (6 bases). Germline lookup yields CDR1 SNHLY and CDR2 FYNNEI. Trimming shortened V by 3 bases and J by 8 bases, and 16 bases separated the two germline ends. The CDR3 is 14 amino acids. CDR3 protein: CASSEGASLGGYTF. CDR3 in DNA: TGTGCCAGCAGTGAGGGGGCTAGCCTGGGGGGCTACACCTTC.

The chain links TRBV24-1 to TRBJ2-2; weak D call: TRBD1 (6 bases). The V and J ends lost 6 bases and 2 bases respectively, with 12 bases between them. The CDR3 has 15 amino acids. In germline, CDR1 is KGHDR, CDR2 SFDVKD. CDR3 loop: CATSSNRVNTGELFF. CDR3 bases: TGTGCCACCAGTTCCAACAGGGTTAACACCGGGGAGCTGTTTTTT.

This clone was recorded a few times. The DNA for the CDR3 is TGTGCCAGCAGCTTAGTCGGTGGTAACAATGAGCAGTTCTTC. This encodes CASSLVGGNNEQFF. V and J are TRBV11-2 and TRBJ2-1; no clear D. Germline assignment: CDR1 SGHAT and CDR2 FQNNGV. V was cut by 1 base and J by 5 bases, with 9 bases left in between. The CDR3 extends over 14 amino acids.

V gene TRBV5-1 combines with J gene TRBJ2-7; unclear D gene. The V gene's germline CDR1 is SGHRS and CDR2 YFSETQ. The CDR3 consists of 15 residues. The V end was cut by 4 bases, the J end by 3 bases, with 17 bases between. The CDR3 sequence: CASSPNVGEFYEQYF. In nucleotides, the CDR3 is TGCGCCAGCAGCCCTAACGTTGGGGAATTCTACGAGCAGTACTTC.

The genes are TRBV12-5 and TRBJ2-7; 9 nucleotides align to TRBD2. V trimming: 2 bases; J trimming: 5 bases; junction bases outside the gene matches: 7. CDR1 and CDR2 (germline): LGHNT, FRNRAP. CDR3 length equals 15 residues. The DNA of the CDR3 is TGTGCTAGTGGTTTGTATAGCGGGAGTAGGAACGAGCAGTACTTC. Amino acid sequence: CASGLYSGSRNEQYF.

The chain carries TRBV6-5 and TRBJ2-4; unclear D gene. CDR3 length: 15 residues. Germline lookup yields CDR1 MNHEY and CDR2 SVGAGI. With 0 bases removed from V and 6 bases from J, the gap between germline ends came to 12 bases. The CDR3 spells CASSYSTLSGNIQYF. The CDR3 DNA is TGTGCCAGCAGTTACTCGACGCTGTCGGGAAACATTCAGTACTTC.

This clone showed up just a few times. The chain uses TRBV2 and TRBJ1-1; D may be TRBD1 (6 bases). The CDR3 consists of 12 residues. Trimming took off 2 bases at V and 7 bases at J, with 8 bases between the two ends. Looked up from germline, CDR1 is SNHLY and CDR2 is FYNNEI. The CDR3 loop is CASSEQGIEAFF. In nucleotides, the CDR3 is TGTGCCAGCAGTGAACAGGGGATTGAAGCTTTCTTT.

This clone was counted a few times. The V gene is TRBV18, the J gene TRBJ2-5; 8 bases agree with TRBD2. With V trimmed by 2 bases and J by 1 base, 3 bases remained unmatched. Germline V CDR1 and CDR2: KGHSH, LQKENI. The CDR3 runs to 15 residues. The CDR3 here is CASSPIAGSQETQYF. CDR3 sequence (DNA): TGTGCCAGCTCACCAATAGCGGGGAGCCAAGAGACCCAGTACTTC.

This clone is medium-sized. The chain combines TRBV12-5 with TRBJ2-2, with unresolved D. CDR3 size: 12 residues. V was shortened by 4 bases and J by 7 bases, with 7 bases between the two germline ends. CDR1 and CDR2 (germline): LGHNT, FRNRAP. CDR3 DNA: TGTGCTAGTGGTTGGTTGCGCGGGGAGCTGTTTTTT. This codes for CASGWLRGELFF.